A selection of T cell receptor beta chains follows, all from one sample in a study of OX40 agonist ivuxolimab in advanced cancers. Generated by immunoSEQ multiplex PCR, the TCRdb table keeps only in-frame clones and is missing some. The sample records about 42,000 clones, over 75% being singletons. The material sequenced was CD4+ or CD8+ T cells sorted from blood, taken in a trial of the OX40 agonist ivuxolimab. The receptors stem from an adult with an advanced solid tumor such as melanoma, head and neck, liver or kidney cancer. The CDR3 runs from the conserved cysteine through the conserved F or W. Part of the rows lack a size; the others show once, few, many or a class for expanded clones.

j_gene | abundance | v_gene | CDR3aa
TRBJ1-1 | . | TRBV6-6 | CASSTANTEAFF
TRBJ2-2 | . | TRBV5-6 | CASSLGPGPNTGELFF
TRBJ1-4 | . | TRBV6-6 | CASSDRGGNEKLFF
TRBJ1-2 | . | TRBV2 | CASSLGQGGHGYTF
TRBJ2-6 | . | TRBV30 | CAWSGYLSGSGEASGANVLTF
TRBJ1-1 | . | TRBV7-9 | CASRHPGGAGGSNTEAFF
TRBJ1-3 | . | TRBV6-6 | CASSQQRQSTGNTIYF
TRBJ1-1 | once | TRBV5-4 | CASSSGGTGRSNTEAFF
TRBJ1-4 | . | TRBV5-5 | CASSPGQGEGNEKLFF
TRBJ1-5 | . | TRBV7-3 | CASSPTQGAEPNQPQHF
TRBJ2-1 | . | TRBV12-5 | CATRGGRAIDEQFF
TRBJ2-7 | . | TRBV21-1 | CASSNTTPGSSVQGEQYF
TRBJ1-6 | . | TRBV5-1 | CASSPGISPPSSYNSPLHF
TRBJ2-5 | . | TRBV5-1 | CASSLDRGGETQYF
TRBJ1-2 | . | TRBV18 | CASSPLGSSKGGYTF
TRBJ2-2 | once | TRBV7-9 | CASSGTGTGIGELFF
TRBJ2-7 | . | TRBV2 | CASSARAGPSYEQYF
TRBJ2-3 | . | TRBV7-3 | CASSLRGPGLAATDTQYF